This TCR beta chain is from a study of T cells in Graves' hyperthyroidism and ophthalmopathy. General study points: Expanded thyroid clonotypes (above 0.001) were mostly also found in blood.

A few counts support this clonotype. Its antigen is unidentified. Authors of the study amplified TCR beta CDR3 regions from RNA transcripts. In the first-round RT-PCR of the TCR CDR3, the HTBI primer set was used. Each CDR3 protein gets one entry after TCRdb re-called the multiplex PCR reads with MiXCR. The data contain roughly 500,000 distinct CDR3 sequences, 35% to 50% of them singletons. Thyroid ultrasound and orbital computed tomography, with clinical symptoms and serum thyroxine and TRAb, informed diagnoses. J gave up 4 bases and V 3 bases, and 9 bases lay outside the gene matches. The length of the CDR3 is 17 residues. From germline, CDR1 is SGHTA and CDR2 FQGNSA.

This receptor was obtained from an adult woman with Graves' disease, either hyperthyroidism or ophthalmopathy (not recorded which). The chain uses TRBV7-2 and TRBJ2-2; the match to TRBD2 covers 9 bases. The sequencing sample was made of peripheral blood or thyroid tissue (not recorded which). This CDR3 is CASSFPSGTRGTGELFF. The CDR3 coding sequence is TGTGCCAGCAGCTTCCCTAGCGGGACTCGCGGCACCGGGGAGCTGTTTTTT.